Listed below are T cell receptor beta chains from one sample, sequenced in a study of shared clonotypes between healthy human individuals. Sequencing was performed with immunoSEQ multiplex PCR; in TCRdb, only in-frame clones are kept and a portion is missing. The sample consists of roughly 2,000,000 clones, roughly 93% of them appearing once. Sequencing input: naive CD8+ T cells from PBMCs. Receptors were obtained from a young man in good health. Some clones in this sample may be carry-over from other donors' samples. The CDR3 runs from the conserved cysteine through the conserved F or W. Fields, in order: J gene, D gene, CDR3 length, V gene, CDR3 protein, CDR3 DNA. The D gene is left open where the match is weak.

j_gene: TRBJ2-7; d_gene: TRBD1; len: 15; v_gene: TRBV27; CDR3aa: CASSPYTGTGREQYF; CDR3nt: TGTGCCAGCAGTCCGTATACCGGGACAGGGCGCGAGCAGTACTTC
j_gene: TRBJ2-7; d_gene: .; len: 15; v_gene: TRBV4-1; CDR3aa: CASSQERVGGYEQYF; CDR3nt: TGCGCCAGCAGCCAAGAACGGGTGGGGGGTTACGAGCAGTACTTC
j_gene: TRBJ2-5; d_gene: TRBD1; len: 14; v_gene: TRBV7-2; CDR3aa: CASSPDRVQETQYF; CDR3nt: TGTGCCAGCAGCCCCGACAGGGTCCAAGAGACCCAGTACTTC
j_gene: TRBJ1-2; d_gene: .; len: 13; v_gene: TRBV9; CDR3aa: CASSAQGNYGYTF; CDR3nt: TGTGCCAGCAGCGCCCAGGGTAACTATGGCTACACCTTC
j_gene: TRBJ2-2; d_gene: .; len: 16; v_gene: TRBV14; CDR3aa: CASSQEDRVNTGELFF; CDR3nt: TGTGCCAGCAGCCAAGAAGACCGAGTAAACACCGGGGAGCTGTTTTTT
j_gene: TRBJ1-1; d_gene: .; len: 17; v_gene: TRBV12-1; CDR3aa: CASSLTMDRDRDTEAFF; CDR3nt: TGTGCCAGCAGCCTCACTATGGACAGGGATCGGGACACTGAAGCTTTCTTT
j_gene: TRBJ2-1; d_gene: TRBD1; len: 16; v_gene: TRBV7-9; CDR3aa: CASSRRDSNSYNEQFF; CDR3nt: TGTGCCAGCAGCCGTAGGGACAGTAACTCCTACAATGAGCAGTTCTTC
j_gene: TRBJ2-2; d_gene: .; len: 15; v_gene: TRBV6-1; CDR3aa: CASSVIRGPTGELFF; CDR3nt: TGTGCCAGCAGTGTTATTCGCGGGCCCACCGGGGAGCTGTTTTTT
j_gene: TRBJ2-7; d_gene: .; len: 16; v_gene: TRBV6-5; CDR3aa: CASSYSSGAQTYEQYF; CDR3nt: TGTGCCAGCAGTTACTCGTCAGGGGCTCAAACGTACGAGCAGTACTTC
j_gene: TRBJ2-2; d_gene: TRBD2; len: 16; v_gene: TRBV18; CDR3aa: CASSPPGLANTGELFF; CDR3nt: TGTGCCAGCTCTCCACCGGGACTAGCAAACACCGGGGAGCTGTTTTTT
j_gene: TRBJ2-7; d_gene: .; len: 13; v_gene: TRBV7-9; CDR3aa: CASSSGSSYEQYF; CDR3nt: TGTGCCAGCAGCTCGGGAAGTTCCTACGAGCAGTACTTC
j_gene: TRBJ2-5; d_gene: .; len: 15; v_gene: TRBV11-2; CDR3aa: CASSLTPQVQETQYF; CDR3nt: TGTGCCAGCAGCTTAACCCCCCAGGTCCAAGAGACCCAGTACTTC
j_gene: TRBJ2-7; d_gene: .; len: 12; v_gene: TRBV27; CDR3aa: CASSTDDGEQYF; CDR3nt: TGTGCCAGCAGCACGGACGACGGCGAGCAGTACTTC
j_gene: TRBJ2-7; d_gene: .; len: 14; v_gene: TRBV27; CDR3aa: CASSLTRGGYEQYF; CDR3nt: TGTGCCAGCAGCCTTACCAGGGGAGGCTACGAGCAGTACTTC
j_gene: TRBJ2-1; d_gene: TRBD2; len: 19; v_gene: TRBV7-7; CDR3aa: CASSPTPKLAGDPWDEQFF; CDR3nt: TGTGCCAGCAGCCCAACACCCAAACTAGCGGGAGACCCTTGGGATGAGCAGTTCTTC
j_gene: TRBJ1-1; d_gene: TRBD1; len: 16; v_gene: TRBV27; CDR3aa: CASSLASSGGGTEAFF; CDR3nt: TGTGCCAGCAGTCTAGCCAGCTCAGGGGGAGGGACTGAAGCTTTCTTT
j_gene: TRBJ1-4; d_gene: .; len: 15; v_gene: TRBV5-5; CDR3aa: CASSSQVATNEKLFF; CDR3nt: TGTGCCAGCAGCTCCCAGGTTGCAACTAATGAAAAACTGTTTTTT
j_gene: TRBJ2-3; d_gene: .; len: 14; v_gene: TRBV19; CDR3aa: CASSGRLSTDTQYF; CDR3nt: TGTGCCAGTAGTGGACGACTTAGCACAGATACGCAGTATTTT
j_gene: TRBJ1-4; d_gene: .; len: 14; v_gene: TRBV2; CDR3aa: CASSDEVFGEKLFF; CDR3nt: TGTGCCAGCAGTGACGAGGTTTTCGGGGAAAAACTGTTTTTT
j_gene: TRBJ1-4; d_gene: TRBD1; len: 14; v_gene: TRBV18; CDR3aa: CASSLDRINEKLFF; CDR3nt: TGTGCCAGCTCCTTGGACAGGATTAATGAAAAACTGTTTTTT
j_gene: TRBJ1-5; d_gene: .; len: 15; v_gene: TRBV7-9; CDR3aa: CASSFGVGGNQPQHF; CDR3nt: TGTGCCAGCAGCTTTGGGGTCGGGGGCAATCAGCCCCAGCATTTT
j_gene: TRBJ1-1; d_gene: .; len: 15; v_gene: TRBV9; CDR3aa: CASSVTGHMNTEAFF; CDR3nt: TGTGCCAGCAGCGTAACGGGACACATGAACACTGAAGCTTTCTTT
j_gene: TRBJ2-3; d_gene: TRBD2; len: 16; v_gene: TRBV4-3; CDR3aa: CASSPGGLGSTDTQYF; CDR3nt: TGCGCCAGCAGCCCCGGGGGGTTGGGGAGCACAGATACGCAGTATTTT
j_gene: TRBJ2-7; d_gene: TRBD2; len: 15; v_gene: TRBV4-1; CDR3aa: CASSHLAAGVWEQYF; CDR3nt: TGCGCCAGCAGCCACCTGGCGGCGGGGGTTTGGGAGCAGTACTTC
j_gene: TRBJ1-1; d_gene: .; len: 12; v_gene: TRBV2; CDR3aa: CASSEGDTEAFF; CDR3nt: TGTGCCAGCAGTGAAGGGGACACTGAAGCTTTCTTT
j_gene: TRBJ1-2; d_gene: .; len: 12; v_gene: TRBV2; CDR3aa: CASSGLLYGYTF; CDR3nt: TGTGCCAGCAGTGGCCTCCTCTATGGCTACACCTTC
j_gene: TRBJ1-2; d_gene: .; len: 13; v_gene: TRBV6-5; CDR3aa: CASSYSRGYGYTF; CDR3nt: TGTGCCAGCAGTTACTCGAGGGGCTATGGCTACACCTTC
j_gene: TRBJ2-1; d_gene: TRBD2; len: 16; v_gene: TRBV28; CDR3aa: CASSYGLAGGPAEQFF; CDR3nt: TGTGCCAGCAGCTACGGACTAGCGGGAGGGCCCGCTGAGCAGTTCTTC
j_gene: TRBJ1-5; d_gene: .; len: 13; v_gene: TRBV28; CDR3aa: CASSFGWKQPQHF; CDR3nt: TGTGCCAGCAGTTTCGGGTGGAAGCAGCCCCAGCATTTT
j_gene: TRBJ2-7; d_gene: .; len: 15; v_gene: TRBV7-3; CDR3aa: CASSLTGGSSYEQYF; CDR3nt: TGTGCCAGCAGCTTAACGGGGGGTAGCTCCTACGAGCAGTACTTC
j_gene: TRBJ2-2; d_gene: TRBD1; len: 22; v_gene: TRBV4-1; CDR3aa: CASSQDRAPGTGPQKATGELFF; CDR3nt: TGCGCCAGCAGCCAAGATAGAGCCCCCGGGACAGGGCCCCAGAAAGCGACCGGGGAGCTGTTTTTT
j_gene: TRBJ2-5; d_gene: .; len: 11; v_gene: TRBV5-1; CDR3aa: CASSAGETQYF; CDR3nt: TGCGCCAGCAGCGCCGGGGAGACCCAGTACTTC
j_gene: TRBJ2-2; d_gene: TRBD2; len: 13; v_gene: TRBV29-1; CDR3aa: CSASGKNTGELFF; CDR3nt: TGCAGCGCCAGCGGGAAGAACACCGGGGAGCTGTTTTTT
j_gene: TRBJ2-7; d_gene: .; len: 15; v_gene: TRBV5-4; CDR3aa: CASSLGARGVYEQYF; CDR3nt: TGTGCCAGCAGCTTGGGGGCCAGGGGGGTCTACGAGCAGTACTTC
j_gene: TRBJ2-7; d_gene: TRBD1; len: 16; v_gene: TRBV7-9; CDR3aa: CASSQHPGQGVSEQYF; CDR3nt: TGTGCCAGCAGCCAGCATCCGGGACAGGGGGTCAGCGAGCAGTACTTC